The sequence of this T cell receptor beta chain was determined in a study of cytomegalovirus exposure and HLA in healthy donors. Study-level results: Cytomegalovirus association was listed for approximately 150 TCR beta chains.

Primers: 60 Vbeta forward and 13 Jbeta reverse. TCRdb keeps only in-frame clones here, not all; method: immunoSEQ multiplex PCR. The sample consists of about 150,000 clones, about 75% of them appearing once. As regards this clone: Its target is not known. At one end the junction does not follow the germline gene, possibly because of a read error.

This CDR3 spans 15 amino acids. The V gene's germline CDR1 is SEHNR and CDR2 FQNEAQ (reference sequence). The gene calls are TRBV7-9 and TRBJ2-2; weak D call: TRBD2 (6 bases). The sample consisted of PBMCs. This TCR was sampled from a man younger than 30 in good health and CMV-seronegative. The CDR3 loop is CSSSLGERVTGELFF. CDR3 nucleotides: TGTTCCAGCAGCTTAGGGGAGCGGGTAACCGGGGAGCTGTTTTTT.